One and the same sample provided the 29 T cell receptor beta chains below, sequenced in a study of OX40 agonist ivuxolimab in advanced cancers. Only in-frame clones appear in the TCRdb table, and some are missing; sequencing was by immunoSEQ multiplex PCR. Of fewer than 120,000 clones listed, approximately 90% were seen once; the top ten hold 0.27%. The source was CD4+ or CD8+ T cells sorted from blood, collected in a trial of the OX40 agonist ivuxolimab. Every receptor here comes from an adult with an advanced solid tumor such as melanoma, head and neck, liver or kidney cancer.

This chain joins TRBV20-1 and TRBJ2-7; the D gene is possibly TRBD2 (5 bases). The CDR3 has 11 residues. Trimming took off 4 bases at V and 3 bases at J, with 7 bases between the two ends. Germline CDR1 DFQATT, CDR2 SNEGSKA (reference sequence). CDR3 sequence reads: CSAIGGYEQYF. The CDR3 bases are TGCAGTGCTATCGGAGGCTACGAGCAGTACTTC.

The chain links TRBV15 to TRBJ2-2, with 7 bases identical to TRBD2. This CDR3 has 16 amino acids. Germline lookup yields CDR1 LNHNV and CDR2 YYDKDF (reference sequence). V lost 1 base, J lost 0 bases, and 2 bases stayed unmatched. CDR3 residues: CATSRGLATNTGELFF. The CDR3 DNA sequence: TGTGCCACCAGCAGAGGACTAGCTACGAACACCGGGGAGCTGTTTTTT.

The genes are TRBV30 and TRBJ2-7; the match to TRBD2 covers 8 bases. From germline, CDR1 is GTSNPN and CDR2 SVGIG (reference sequence). The CDR3 sequence is 15 residues long. Losses at the gene ends were 3 bases for V and 1 base for J; bases not matched to a gene: 8. The CDR3 DNA follows: TGTGCCTGGAGCCTAATCGGGACTAGTTCCTACGAGCAGTACTTC. It is translated as CAWSLIGTSSYEQYF.

The rearrangement links TRBV7-9 to TRBJ1-6; D remains ambiguous. Between the trimmed V and J ends, which lost 1 base and 6 bases, there was a span of 10 bases. Germline values: CDR1 SEHNR, CDR2 FQNEAQ (reference sequence). This CDR3 has 15 amino acids. Written as DNA, the CDR3 is TGTGCCAGCAGCTTAGTTTCAGGTCCTAATTCACCCCTCCACTTT. Translated: CASSLVSGPNSPLHF.

The rearrangement uses TRBV6-5 and TRBJ1-5, with D possibly being TRBD1 (6 bases). Trimming took off 6 bases at V and 7 bases at J, with 13 bases between the two ends. Germline V gene lookup returns CDR1 MNHEY and CDR2 SVGAGI. CDR3 length equals 13 residues. The chain's CDR3 is CASRAGVGQPQHF. CDR3 DNA sequence: TGTGCCAGCAGAGCAGGGGTCGGACAGCCCCAGCATTTT.

CDR3 in DNA: TGTGCCAGCAGTGTGGACAGGAGCACAGATACGCAGTATTTT. This codes for CASSVDRSTDTQYF. The V call is TRBV2, the J call TRBJ2-3; 7 bases agree with TRBD1. Trimming at V came to 4 bases and at J to 0 bases, leaving 1 base not matched to a gene. This CDR3 has 14 residues. Germline V gene sequence: CDR1 SNHLY, CDR2 FYNNEI.

The rearrangement joins TRBV6-5 to TRBJ2-7; 10 positions agree with TRBD1. The CDR3 is made up of 16 amino acids. Germline CDR1 is MNHEY and CDR2 is SVGAGI. The V and J ends lost 4 bases and 4 bases, in that order; junction bases with no gene match: 10. The CDR3 loop is CASSSASSGQGYEQYF. The CDR3 DNA reads as TGTGCCAGCAGTTCCGCTTCTTCGGGACAGGGGTACGAGCAGTACTTC.

This sequence joins TRBV10-3 and TRBJ1-1; weak D call: TRBD1 (5 bases). CDR3 size: 13 residues. Trimming cost V 2 bases and J 1 base, with 5 bases left between them. Germline CDR1 ENHRY, CDR2 SYGVKD. CDR3 sequence (DNA): TGTGCCATCAGTGAGACAGGGAACACTGAAGCTTTCTTT. As protein: CAISETGNTEAFF.

This clone appeared a single time. The rearrangement links TRBV6-1 to TRBJ2-3; D is undetermined. The germline V gene encodes CDR1 MNHNS and CDR2 SASEGT. The V end lost 6 bases, the J end lost 2 bases, and 6 bases lay between the germline ends. The CDR3 spans 12 residues. The DNA of the CDR3 is TGTGCCAGCAGGGATGACACAGATACGCAGTATTTT. Translating it yields CASRDDTDTQYF.

This chain uses TRBV4-2 with TRBJ2-7; 8 nucleotides match TRBD2. Trimming cost V 0 bases and J 1 base; bases outside gene matches: 11. The CDR3 runs to 18 residues. Germline lookup yields CDR1 LGHNA and CDR2 YNFKEQ. CDR3 in DNA: TGTGCCAGCAGCCAAGAAGTGGCGGGACTAGGGATGTCCTACGAGCAGTACTTC. Its translation: CASSQEVAGLGMSYEQYF.

The J gene is TRBJ2-5, the V gene TRBV19; 8 bases match TRBD2. V shed 1 base and J 5 bases; nucleotides not matched to a gene: 6. The CDR3 length is 15 residues. Germline CDR1 LNHDA, CDR2 SQIVND (reference sequence). CDR3 loop: CASSIAGGPQETQYF. The DNA for the CDR3 is TGTGCCAGTAGTATAGCGGGAGGGCCTCAGGAGACCCAGTACTTC.

This rearrangement joins TRBV5-1 to TRBJ2-5; no definite D call. The V gene lost 4 bases and the J gene lost 5 bases, with 6 bases spanning the gap. The CDR3 has 11 residues. Germline CDR1 and CDR2: SGHRS and YFSETQ. This CDR3 is CASSQRETQYF. DNA of the CDR3: TGCGCCAGCAGCCAGCGTGAGACCCAGTACTTC.

This clone has only one observation. The chain uses TRBV5-1 and TRBJ2-1, with 8 nucleotides matching TRBD1. The J segment lost 5 bases and the V segment lost 4 bases, leaving 5 bases of the junction unmatched. This CDR3 contains 14 residues. Germline CDR1 SGHRS, CDR2 YFSETQ. The CDR3 nucleotides are TGCGCCAGCAGCGTAACGACAGGGGACAATGAGCAGTTCTTC. This translates into CASSVTTGDNEQFF.

The chain employs TRBV6-5 and TRBJ1-2; TRBD1 agrees at 9 bases. This CDR3 spans 15 amino acids. The J segment lost 2 bases and the V segment lost 5 bases, leaving 6 bases of the junction unmatched. The germline gives CDR1 MNHEY, CDR2 SVGAGI. The chain's CDR3 is CASSTSGTGNYGYTF. CDR3 nucleotides: TGTGCCAGCAGTACCTCTGGGACAGGGAACTATGGCTACACCTTC.

The chain links TRBV15 to TRBJ2-2, with 9 bases fitting TRBD1. Germline V gene sequence: CDR1 LNHNV, CDR2 YYDKDF (reference sequence). V lost 7 bases and J lost 6; bases outside the gene matches: 15. This CDR3 contains 17 residues. For the CDR3, the DNA is TGTGCCACCACCAGGGGGGACAGGGCAGGTCTTTCCGGGGAGCTGTTTTTT. Translating gives CATTRGDRAGLSGELFF.

The V gene is TRBV18, the J gene TRBJ2-5; possibly TRBD1 or TRBD2 for D (5 bases each). V was pared by 5 bases and J by 1 base, with 20 bases between. Germline values: CDR1 KGHSH, CDR2 LQKENI. The CDR3 consists of 17 residues. The CDR3: CASSSMSGWGSQETQYF. CDR3 sequence (DNA): TGTGCCAGCTCATCGATGTCAGGGTGGGGGTCCCAAGAGACCCAGTACTTC.

The chain uses TRBV11-2 and TRBJ2-5, with D possibly matching TRBD1 (5 bases). V dropped 5 bases and J dropped 4 bases, with 17 bases sitting between them. The CDR3 spans 15 residues. Germline values: CDR1 SGHAT, CDR2 FQNNGV. The chain's CDR3 is CASSPPAGWGETQYF. The CDR3 DNA is TGTGCCAGCAGCCCCCCGGCAGGGTGGGGAGAGACCCAGTACTTC. The entire variable domain, with the rest obtained from reference TRBV11-2 and TRBJ2-5, is as follows: EAGVAQSPRYKIIEKRQSVAFWCNPISGHATLYWYQQILGQGPKLLIQFQNNGVVDDSQLPKDRFSAERLKGVDSTLKIQPAKLEDSAVYLCASSPPAGWGETQYFGPGTRLLVL.

The chain couples TRBV5-1 to TRBJ1-3; possible D gene TRBD1, 6 bases. The CDR3 runs to 15 residues. Germline CDR1 is SGHRS and CDR2 is YFSETQ. V was trimmed by 7 bases and J by 0 bases, leaving 14 bases between them. CDR3 in amino acids: CASRNGGSSGNTIYF. CDR3 coding DNA: TGCGCCAGCCGAAACGGGGGCTCCTCTGGAAACACCATATATTTT. Filled out from reference TRBV5-1 and TRBJ1-3, the complete variable domain reads KAGVTQTPRYLIKTRGQQVTLSCSPISGHRSVSWYQQTPGQGLQFLFEYFSETQRNKGNFPGRFSGRQFSNSRSEMNVSTLELGDSALYLCASRNGGSSGNTIYFGEGSWLTVV.

The genes are TRBV5-6 and TRBJ2-1; TRBD2 matches at 8 bases. Germline CDR1 SGHDT, CDR2 YYEEEE. The CDR3 covers 14 residues. J was trimmed by 5 bases and V by 5 bases; bases with no gene match: 6. CDR3 loop: CASSWTSWDNEQFF. CDR3 DNA sequence: TGTGCCAGCAGTTGGACTAGCTGGGACAATGAGCAGTTCTTC. The whole variable domain, filled in from reference TRBV5-6 and TRBJ2-1, reads DAGVTQSPTHLIKTRGQQVTLRCSPKSGHDTVSWYQQALGQGPQFIFQYYEEEERQRGNFPDRFSGHQFPNYSSELNVNALLLGDSALYLCASSWTSWDNEQFFGPGTRLTVL.

This clone came up once. The gene calls are TRBV7-3 and TRBJ1-1, with D tentatively TRBD1 (6 bases). The V end lost 1 base, the J end lost 4 bases, and 16 bases lay between the germline ends. In germline, CDR1 is SGHTA, CDR2 FQGTGA. This CDR3 spans 16 amino acids. The chain's CDR3 is CASSLNGGRASTEAFF. DNA of the CDR3: TGTGCCAGCAGCTTAAATGGGGGGCGCGCTTCCACTGAAGCTTTCTTT.

This clone was counted a single time. The chain recombines TRBV5-4 with TRBJ2-1; TRBD1 might be the D (5 bases). The CDR3 length is 15 residues. V was pared by 0 bases and J by 0 bases, with 7 bases between. Germline-derived CDR1 and CDR2 are SGHNT and YYREEE (reference sequence). In DNA form, the CDR3 reads TGTGCCAGCAGCTTGGACAGGTCCTCCTACAATGAGCAGTTCTTC. Translated, it gives CASSLDRSSYNEQFF.

Note on this clone: Other DNA sequences of this sample code for an identical CDR3. This CDR3 is CASSLDSAYNEQFF. Written as DNA, the CDR3 is TGTGCCAGCAGCTTGGACTCGGCCTACAATGAGCAGTTCTTC. The chain employs TRBV5-4 and TRBJ2-1; no clear D gene. CDR3 size: 14 residues. The germline V gene has CDR1 SGHNT and CDR2 YYREEE (reference sequence). Deletions cut 0 bases from V and 2 bases from J, with 6 bases between.

The chain is built from TRBV7-2 and TRBJ1-4; tentatively, D is TRBD1 (5 bases). The CDR3 runs to 16 residues. V lost 3 bases to trimming and J lost 0 bases, with 11 bases between them. The germline V gene has CDR1 SGHTA and CDR2 FQGNSA. CDR3 sequence: CASSFYGGATNEKLFF. The CDR3 DNA reads as TGTGCCAGCAGCTTCTACGGGGGAGCAACTAATGAAAAACTGTTTTTT.

This rearrangement joins TRBV5-4 to TRBJ2-5; tentative D call: TRBD1 (6 bases). V lost 5 bases and J lost 2, with 13 bases in between. CDR1 and CDR2 (germline): SGHNT, YYREEE (reference sequence). The CDR3 is made up of 14 amino acids. The CDR3 DNA sequence: TGTGCCAGCAGGCTTGAGGGGGTTCAAGAGACCCAGTACTTC. Its protein is CASRLEGVQETQYF.

The gene calls are TRBV28 and TRBJ1-2; the match to TRBD1 covers 7 bases. The CDR3 contains 14 residues. With 2 bases clipped from V and 7 bases from J, the junction kept 7 bases outside the gene matches. CDR1 and CDR2 (germline): MDHEN, SYDVKM. In nucleotides, the CDR3 is TGTGCCAGCAGTTTAGGACAGGTCCTCTTTGGCTACACCTTC. Amino acid sequence: CASSLGQVLFGYTF.

The chain joins TRBV6-1 to TRBJ2-2; D unclear. Germline CDR1 is MNHNS and CDR2 is SASEGT. Between the trimmed V and J ends, which lost 4 bases and 1 base, there was a span of 10 bases. The CDR3 length is 15 residues. This CDR3 is CASSAGRRNTGELFF. The DNA for the CDR3 is TGTGCCAGCAGTGCGGGCCGAAGGAACACCGGGGAGCTGTTTTTT.

The CDR3 nucleotides read TGTGCCAGCAGCAAGCCACAGGGGGCACGGGAGACCCAGTACTTC. It is translated as CASSKPQGARETQYF. The chain combines TRBV4-2 with TRBJ2-5; the match to TRBD1 covers 9 bases. With 5 bases clipped from V and 5 bases from J, the junction kept 9 bases outside the gene matches. The CDR3 contains 15 residues. Germline V lookup: CDR1 LGHNA, CDR2 YNFKEQ.

V is TRBV7-2 and J is TRBJ1-5; possibly TRBD1 for D (5 bases). There are 15 residues in the CDR3. With 0 bases removed from V and 3 bases from J, the gap between germline ends came to 9 bases. Germline CDR1 is SGHTA and CDR2 is FQGNSA. The CDR3 loop is CASSLARQFNQPQHF. CDR3 bases: TGTGCCAGCAGCTTAGCGCGACAGTTCAATCAGCCCCAGCATTTT.

The J gene is TRBJ1-5, the V gene TRBV21-1; the D call in the table, TRBD1, was not verified against the DNA. TRBV21-1 is marked as a pseudogene. This CDR3 comprises 17 residues. CDR3 region: CASRPGQGAGSNQPQHF. In DNA, the CDR3 is TGTGCCAGCAGACCGGGACAGGGGGCAGGGAGCAATCAGCCCCAGCATTTT.